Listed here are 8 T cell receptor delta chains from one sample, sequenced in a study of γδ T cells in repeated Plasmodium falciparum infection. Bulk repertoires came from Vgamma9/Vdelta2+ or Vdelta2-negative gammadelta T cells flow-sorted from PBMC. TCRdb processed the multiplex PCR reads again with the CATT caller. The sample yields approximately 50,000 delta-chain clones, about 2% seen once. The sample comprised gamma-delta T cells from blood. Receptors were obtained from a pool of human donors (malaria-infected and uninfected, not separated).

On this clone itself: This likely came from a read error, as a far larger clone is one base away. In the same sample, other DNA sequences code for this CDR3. The CDR3: CACDALTGGSGGLIF. CDR3 sequence (DNA): TGTGCCTGTGATGCCCTTACTGGGGGCTCCGGGGGACTCATCTTT. The rearrangement uses TRDV2 and TRDJ1; 8 bases map to TRDD3. TCRdb offers no J gene call, so here the DNA was matched to germline to obtain one. The germline CDR1 and CDR2 sequences are GEAIGNYY and EKD. CDR3 length: 15 amino acids. V was pared by 4 bases and J by 10 bases, with 16 bases of the junction left unmatched.

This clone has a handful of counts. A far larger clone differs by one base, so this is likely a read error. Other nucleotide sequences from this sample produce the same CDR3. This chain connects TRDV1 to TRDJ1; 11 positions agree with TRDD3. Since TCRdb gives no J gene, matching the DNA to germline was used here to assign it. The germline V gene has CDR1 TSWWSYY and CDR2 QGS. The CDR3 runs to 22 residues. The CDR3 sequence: CALGAKWPLTYWGIWRPDKLIF. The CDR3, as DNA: TGTGCTCTTGGGGCAAAATGGCCTTTGACATACTGGGGGATATGGAGACCCGACAAACTCATCTTT.

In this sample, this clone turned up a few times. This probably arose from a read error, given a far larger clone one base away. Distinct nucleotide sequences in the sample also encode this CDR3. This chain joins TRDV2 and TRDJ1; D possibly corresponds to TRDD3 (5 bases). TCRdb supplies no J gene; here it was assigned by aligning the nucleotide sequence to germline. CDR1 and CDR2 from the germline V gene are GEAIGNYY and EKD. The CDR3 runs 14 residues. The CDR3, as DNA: TGCGCCTGTGACACCTTGGGGCTCGCCGATAAACTCATCTTT. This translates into CACDTLGLADKLIF.

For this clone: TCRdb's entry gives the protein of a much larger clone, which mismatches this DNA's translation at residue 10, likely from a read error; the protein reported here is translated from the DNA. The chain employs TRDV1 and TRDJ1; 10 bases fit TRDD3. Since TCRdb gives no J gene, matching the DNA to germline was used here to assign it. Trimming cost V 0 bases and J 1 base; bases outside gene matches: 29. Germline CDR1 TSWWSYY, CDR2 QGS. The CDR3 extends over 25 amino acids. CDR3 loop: CALGELLRGVTLLGDYWGFTDKLIF. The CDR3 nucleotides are TGTGCTCTTGGGGAACTTTTGAGAGGAGTTACTTTACTGGGGGATTACTGGGGGTTCACCGATAAACTCATCTTT.

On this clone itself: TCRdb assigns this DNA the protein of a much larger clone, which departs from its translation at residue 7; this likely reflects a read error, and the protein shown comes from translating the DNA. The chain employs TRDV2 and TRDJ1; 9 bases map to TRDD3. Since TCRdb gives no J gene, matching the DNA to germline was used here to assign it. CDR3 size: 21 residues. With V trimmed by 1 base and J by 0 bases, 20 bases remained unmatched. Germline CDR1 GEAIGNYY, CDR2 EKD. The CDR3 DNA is TGTGCCTGTGACACTCTTGATCCTACTATCGTACTGGGGGACCACACCGATAAACTCATCTTT. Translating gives CACDTLDPTIVLGDHTDKLIF.

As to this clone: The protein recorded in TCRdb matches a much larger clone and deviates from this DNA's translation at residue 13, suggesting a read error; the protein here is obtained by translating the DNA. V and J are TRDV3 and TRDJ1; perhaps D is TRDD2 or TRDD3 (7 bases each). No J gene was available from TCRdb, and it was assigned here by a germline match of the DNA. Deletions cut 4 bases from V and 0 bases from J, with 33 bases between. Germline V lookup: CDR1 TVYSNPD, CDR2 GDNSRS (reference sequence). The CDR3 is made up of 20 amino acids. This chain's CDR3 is CACKKLPIWVLGVHTDKLIF. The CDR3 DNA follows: TGTGCCTGTAAAAAACTTCCTATTTGGGTGCTGGGGGTCCACACCGATAAACTCATCTTT. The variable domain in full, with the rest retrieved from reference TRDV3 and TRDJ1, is CDKVTQSSPDQTVASGSEVVLLCTYDTVYSNPDLFWYRIRPDYSFQFVFYGDNSRSEGADFTQGRFSVKHILTQKAFHLVISPVRTEDSATYYCACKKLPIWVLGVHTDKLIFGKGTRVTVEP.

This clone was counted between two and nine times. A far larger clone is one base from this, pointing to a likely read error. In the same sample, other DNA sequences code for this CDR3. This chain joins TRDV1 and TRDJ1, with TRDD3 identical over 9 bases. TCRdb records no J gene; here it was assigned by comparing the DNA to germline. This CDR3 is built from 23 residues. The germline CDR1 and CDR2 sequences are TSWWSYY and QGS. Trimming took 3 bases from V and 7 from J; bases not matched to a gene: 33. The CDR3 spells CALGEPVTLKAFLRRGILGKLIF. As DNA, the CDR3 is TGTGCTCTTGGGGAGCCAGTTACCCTTAAAGCCTTCTTGCGCCGGGGGATACTGGGTAAACTCATCTTT.

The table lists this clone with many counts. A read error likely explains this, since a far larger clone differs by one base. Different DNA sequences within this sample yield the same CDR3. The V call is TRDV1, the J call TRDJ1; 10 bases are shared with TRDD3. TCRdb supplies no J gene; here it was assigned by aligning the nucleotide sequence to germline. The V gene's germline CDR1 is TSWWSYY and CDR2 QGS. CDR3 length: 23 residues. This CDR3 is CALGVDVFLPGGYAGIGTDKLIF. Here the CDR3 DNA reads TGTGCCCTTGGGGTTGACGTCTTCCTACCGGGGGGATACGCGGGCATCGGCACCGATAAACTCATCTTT.